This T cell receptor (beta chain) was recovered during a study of T cells in Graves' hyperthyroidism and ophthalmopathy. The length of the CDR3 is 15 residues. The germline CDR1 and CDR2 sequences are SNHLY and FYNNEI. V lost 5 bases, J lost 4 bases, and 5 bases stayed unmatched. Ten or more counts support this clonotype. Amplification yielded TCR beta CDR3 regions, with RNA transcripts as the source. The TCR CDR3 was amplified in a first-round RT-PCR using the HTBI primer set. TCRdb fed the multiplex PCR reads into MiXCR, producing one record per CDR3 protein. The sample holds a few hundred thousand distinct CDR3 sequences; approximately 15% are singletons and the top ten take approximately 32%.

The sequence was obtained from a woman in her 30s with Graves' hyperthyroidism. The rearrangement joins TRBV2 to TRBJ2-5, with 12 positions matching TRBD2. The sequencing sample was made of blood. The CDR3 is CASSRLAGVSETQYF. In nucleotides, the CDR3 is TGTGCCAGCAGTCGACTAGCGGGAGTGTCAGAGACCCAGTACTTC.